These 4 T cell receptor beta chains came from one sample sequenced in a study of shared clonotypes between healthy human individuals. Naive CD8 populations comprised CD45RO-negative cells positively selected for CCR7, excluding terminally differentiated effector memory CD45RA+ cells. The protocol was immunoSEQ multiplex PCR, while the TCRdb copy is restricted to in-frame clones and leaves out a portion. The sample lists about 2 million clones; roughly 95% were seen once. Sequenced sample: naive CD8+ T cells sorted from blood. The receptor source for this set is a man aged 18-30 years in good health.

This sequence joins TRBV28 and TRBJ2-7; no clear D. The length of the CDR3 is 14 residues. The V end was cut by 5 bases, the J end by 2 bases, with 13 bases between. Germline V gene sequence: CDR1 MDHEN, CDR2 SYDVKM. As DNA, the CDR3 is TGTGCCAGCAGTGGAGAAACGAAACCCTACGAGCAGTACTTC. Its protein is CASSGETKPYEQYF.

This chain joins TRBV9 and TRBJ2-6; 8 bases fit TRBD2. The germline V gene has CDR1 SGDLS and CDR2 YYNGEE. After removal of 4 bases from V and 5 bases from J, the junction contained 8 bases not matched to a gene. This CDR3 region has 16 residues. The CDR3 sequence is CASSPLREGRANVLTF. The CDR3, as DNA: TGTGCCAGCAGCCCATTACGGGAGGGAAGGGCCAACGTCCTGACTTTC.

V is TRBV28 and J is TRBJ1-1; D gene unclear. CDR1 is MDHEN, CDR2 SYDVKM, per germline. This CDR3 region has 15 residues. Trimming took off 0 bases at V and 0 bases at J, with 8 bases between the two ends. CDR3 protein: CASSLWVGMNTEAFF. DNA of the CDR3: TGTGCCAGCAGTTTATGGGTGGGAATGAACACTGAAGCTTTCTTT.

This chain joins TRBV15 and TRBJ1-6; 7 nucleotides align to TRBD1. There are 13 residues in the CDR3. Germline CDR1 is LNHNV and CDR2 is YYDKDF (reference sequence). Losses at the gene ends were 7 bases for V and 8 bases for J; bases not matched to a gene: 5. As DNA, the CDR3 is TGTGCCACCACGGACAGGCTCGATTCACCCCTCCACTTT. It is translated as CATTDRLDSPLHF.